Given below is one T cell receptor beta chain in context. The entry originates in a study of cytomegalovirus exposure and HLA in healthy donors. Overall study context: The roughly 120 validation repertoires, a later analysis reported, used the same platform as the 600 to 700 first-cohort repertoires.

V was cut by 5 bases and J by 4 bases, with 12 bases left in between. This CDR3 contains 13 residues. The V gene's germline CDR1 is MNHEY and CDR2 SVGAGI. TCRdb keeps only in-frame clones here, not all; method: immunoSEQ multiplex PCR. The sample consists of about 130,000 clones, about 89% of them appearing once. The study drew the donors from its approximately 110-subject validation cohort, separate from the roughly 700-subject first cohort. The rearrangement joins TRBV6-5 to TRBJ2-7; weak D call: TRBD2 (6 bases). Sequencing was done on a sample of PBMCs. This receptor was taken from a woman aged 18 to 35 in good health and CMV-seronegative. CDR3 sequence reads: CASSRASEYEQYF. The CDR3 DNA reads TGTGCCAGCAGTAGGGCTAGCGAGTACGAGCAGTACTTC.